Sequencing of this T cell receptor (beta chain) was carried out in a study of early T cells in non-severe SARS-CoV-2 infection. Whole-study context: RNA in bulk from unsorted whole blood was sequenced, and chains were unpaired. General study results and limits: Sequences matched to VDJdb favored anti-spike CD8 responses, while private and CD4 specificities were missed.

V dropped 6 bases and J dropped 2; count of bases not matched to a gene: 3. Germline V gene lookup returns CDR1 SGHRS and CDR2 YFSETQ. CDR3 length equals 14 residues. Ten or more counts support this clonotype. Its antigen is not identified. Researchers tagged individual cDNA molecules with unique molecular identifiers. TCRdb reanalysed the 5' RACE reads using MiXCR and keeps one entry per CDR3 protein. This sample has tens of thousands of distinct CDR3 sequences; 9% to 15% occur once, and the top ten carry more than 1.5%. The V call is TRBV5-1, the J call TRBJ2-3; 10 bases match TRBD2. Input material: whole blood. This clonotype originated in an adult who was a healthcare worker with PCR-confirmed SARS-CoV-2 infection or an uninfected control (not recorded which). Written as DNA, the CDR3 is TGCGCCAGCAAGAGCGGGGGGGTCACAGATACGCAGTATTTT. Translated, it gives CASKSGGVTDTQYF.